The 32 T cell receptor beta chains below come from one sample, sequenced in a study of shared clonotypes between healthy human individuals. Some clones are missing from TCRdb's copy, which holds only in-frame ones; the method was immunoSEQ multiplex PCR. The sample lists 740,000 or so clones, approximately 73% occurring once. The specimen was memory CD4+ T cells sorted from blood. Documented subset: CD45RA-negative fraction. The receptors derive from a woman aged 25 to 45 in good health.

This clone was detected only a few times. This rearrangement joins TRBV14 to TRBJ1-1; D call uncertain. The CDR3 is made up of 11 amino acids. CDR1 and CDR2 (germline): SGHDN, FVKESK. Trimming removed 5 bases from V and 10 bases from J, with 11 bases in between. CDR3 residues: CASSSPGRAFF. As DNA, the CDR3 is TGTGCCAGCAGCAGTCCGGGGAGAGCTTTCTTT.

V and J are TRBV29-1 and TRBJ2-1; 9 bases are a match to TRBD2. Per the germline V gene, CDR1 is SQVTM and CDR2 is ANQGSEA. The CDR3 runs 21 residues. V shed 6 bases, J shed 5 bases, and the junction held 29 bases outside the gene matches. The DNA of the CDR3 is TGCAGCGTCCGAGGGACCCTCGGGCTAGCGGGATTCAGTCGGAGGAACAATGAGCAGTTCTTC. Translation gives CSVRGTLGLAGFSRRNNEQFF.

The sample holds a few counts of this clone. V and J are TRBV6-1 and TRBJ1-2; 10 bases are a match to TRBD1. Looked up from germline, CDR1 is MNHNS and CDR2 is SASEGT. V lost 4 bases to trimming and J lost 6 bases; unmatched junction nucleotides: 14. The CDR3 spans 17 residues. This chain's CDR3 is CASSGLTPGQGLDGYTF. DNA of the CDR3: TGTGCCAGCAGTGGACTCACGCCGGGACAGGGGCTGGATGGCTACACCTTC.

This sequence joins TRBV11-2 and TRBJ2-2; 15 positions match TRBD2. After removal of 5 bases from V and 5 bases from J, the junction contained 3 bases not matched to a gene. The CDR3 is 16 amino acids. Germline values: CDR1 SGHAT, CDR2 FQNNGV. The CDR3 bases are TGTGCCAGCAGCAGAGGACTAGCGGGAGGGACCGGGGAGCTGTTTTTT. It translates to CASSRGLAGGTGELFF.

Note on this clone: Different DNA sequences within this sample yield the same CDR3. The chain combines TRBV30 with TRBJ2-7; a weak D match, TRBD2 (6 bases). V was clipped by 4 bases and J by 2 bases, with 9 bases between them. The CDR3 covers 12 residues. CDR1 and CDR2 from the germline V gene are GTSNPN and SVGIG (reference sequence). CDR3 bases: TGTGCCTGGACAGGAGGGACCTACGAGCAGTACTTC. The encoded protein is CAWTGGTYEQYF.

The genes are TRBV19 and TRBJ2-2; D uncertain. CDR1 is LNHDA and CDR2 is SQIVND in the germline V gene (reference sequence). The CDR3 length is 12 residues. Between the trimmed V and J ends, which lost 7 bases and 8 bases, there was a span of 11 bases. The CDR3 nucleotides are TGTGCCAGTACCTCCACCTTGGGGGAGCTGTTTTTT. Translated: CASTSTLGELFF.

This clone was detected only a few times. One end of the junction varies from germline; a read error may be responsible. The gene calls are TRBV19 and TRBJ1-1, with 10 bases identical to TRBD1. Germline V gene lookup returns CDR1 LNHDA and CDR2 SQIVND (reference sequence). The length of the CDR3 is 14 residues. In DNA form, the CDR3 reads TGTGCCAGCAGTAGACAGGGGGCGCGCACTGAAGCTTTCTTT. Translated, it gives CASSRQGARTEAFF.

The table lists this clone with a few counts. The rearrangement joins TRBV27 to TRBJ2-1; a possible D gene is TRBD2 (6 bases). The CDR3 has 13 amino acids. Germline V lookup: CDR1 MNHEY, CDR2 SMNVEV (reference sequence). Trimming removed 8 bases from V and 0 bases from J, with 8 bases in between. Written as DNA, the CDR3 is TGTGCCAGCGGAGCGGGCTCCTACAATGAGCAGTTCTTC. Translated: CASGAGSYNEQFF.

The gene calls are TRBV4-2 and TRBJ2-2; D tentatively reads TRBD1 or TRBD2 (5 bases each). Trimming left V 2 bases short and J 2 bases short, with 12 bases between. The CDR3 length is 16 residues. Germline-derived CDR1 and CDR2 are LGHNA and YNFKEQ. In DNA form, the CDR3 reads TGTGCCAGCAGCCAATTCTTTGGGACCAACACCGGGGAGCTGTTTTTT. Its protein is CASSQFFGTNTGELFF.

For the CDR3, the DNA is TGTGCCAGTAGTACAACAGGGAAAGCAACTAATGAAAAACTGTTTTTT. Amino acids: CASSTTGKATNEKLFF. This chain joins TRBV19 and TRBJ1-4, with a possible D match to TRBD1 (6 bases). In germline, CDR1 is LNHDA, CDR2 SQIVND (reference sequence). CDR3 size: 16 residues. Between the trimmed V and J ends, which lost 4 bases and 0 bases, there was a span of 12 bases.

Only a few counts were recorded for this clone. The V and J genes are TRBV7-3 and TRBJ2-3, with 7 bases identical to TRBD2. The CDR3 extends over 15 amino acids. With V trimmed by 2 bases and J by 2 bases, 4 bases remained unmatched. Germline V gene lookup returns CDR1 SGHTA and CDR2 FQGTGA. CDR3 sequence: CASSLQGGDTDTQYF. CDR3 DNA: TGTGCCAGCAGCTTACAGGGAGGGGACACAGATACGCAGTATTTT.

V and J are TRBV6-6 and TRBJ1-5; maybe TRBD1 (5 bases). In germline, CDR1 is MNHNY, CDR2 SVGAGI (reference sequence). The CDR3 has 15 amino acids. Trimming stripped 2 bases from V and 7 bases from J, with 15 bases between. The CDR3 protein is CASSYRTSGDQPQHF. CDR3 sequence (DNA): TGTGCCAGCAGTTACCGGACAAGCGGAGACCAGCCCCAGCATTTT.

This chain joins TRBV11-2 and TRBJ2-3; TRBD2 agrees at 10 bases. The CDR3 is 14 amino acids. Germline loops: CDR1 SGHAT, CDR2 FQNNGV. The J segment lost 4 bases and the V segment lost 4 bases, leaving 2 bases of the junction unmatched. This CDR3 reads CASSSAGGADTQYF. CDR3 nucleotide sequence: TGTGCCAGCAGCTCAGCGGGAGGGGCAGATACGCAGTATTTT.

In its sample, this clone was seen once. The chain recombines TRBV19 with TRBJ2-2, with D perhaps TRBD2 (6 bases). CDR1 and CDR2 from the germline V gene are LNHDA and SQIVND (reference sequence). Trimming removed 6 bases at V and 1 base at J, with 15 bases between. This CDR3 comprises 16 residues. Here the CDR3 DNA reads TGTGCCAGTAGGGTCCGGAGGGATTGGAACACCGGGGAGCTGTTTTTT. Protein product: CASRVRRDWNTGELFF. Based on the CDR3 plus reference TRBV19 and TRBJ2-2, the full variable domain is DGGITQSPKYLFRKEGQNVTLSCEQNLNHDAMYWYRQDPGQGLRLIYYSQIVNDFQKGDIAEGYSVSREKKESFPLTVTSAQKNPTAFYLCASRVRRDWNTGELFFGEGSRLTVL.

The chain links TRBV5-6 to TRBJ1-2; a weak D match, TRBD1 (5 bases). Germline CDR1 reads SGHDT; CDR2 reads YYEEEE. The CDR3 has 14 residues. V was shortened by 0 bases and J by 4 bases, with 10 bases between the two germline ends. CDR3: CASSLVDRVYGYTF. The CDR3 DNA sequence: TGTGCCAGCAGCTTGGTCGACAGAGTCTATGGCTACACCTTC.

A note on this clone: Other DNA sequences from this sample encode an identical CDR3 as well. The chain combines TRBV7-9 with TRBJ2-2, with D possibly being TRBD1 (6 bases). The CDR3 sequence is 14 residues long. Germline V gives CDR1 SEHNR, CDR2 FQNEAQ (reference sequence). Trimming removed 4 bases at V and 3 bases at J, with 9 bases between. This CDR3 reads CASSSTGYTGELFF. The CDR3, as DNA: TGTGCCAGCAGCTCCACAGGGTACACCGGGGAGCTGTTTTTT.

The chain employs TRBV7-9 and TRBJ1-2, with TRBD1 identical over 7 bases. Germline loops: CDR1 SEHNR, CDR2 FQNEAQ (reference sequence). The CDR3 length is 14 residues. Trimming took 5 bases from V and 7 from J; bases not matched to a gene: 10. CDR3 loop: CASSLSTGLGGYTF. The CDR3 DNA reads TGTGCCAGCAGCCTCTCGACAGGGTTGGGTGGCTACACCTTC.

J is TRBJ2-3 and V is TRBV27; 7 bases match TRBD2. CDR1 is MNHEY, CDR2 SMNVEV, per germline (reference sequence). V shed 6 bases, J shed 0 bases, and the junction held 9 bases outside the gene matches. The CDR3 spans 16 residues. CDR3 residues: CASRRPGGGSTDTQYF. CDR3 bases: TGTGCCAGCAGACGCCCTGGGGGGGGTAGCACAGATACGCAGTATTTT.

The chain couples TRBV6-5 to TRBJ2-2; tentative D call: TRBD1 (7 bases). Germline lookup yields CDR1 MNHEY and CDR2 SVGAGI. Trimming stripped 2 bases from V and 7 bases from J, with 14 bases between. The CDR3 totals 15 residues. The DNA of the CDR3 is TGTGCCAGCAGTTACCAGGGGGGAAATTTCGGGGAGCTGTTTTTT. This gives the protein CASSYQGGNFGELFF.

J is TRBJ2-2 and V is TRBV6-1; D is unresolved. From germline, CDR1 is MNHNS and CDR2 SASEGT. Trimming stripped 10 bases from V and 8 bases from J, with 14 bases between. The CDR3 sequence is 12 residues long. The CDR3 sequence is CAITASWGELFF. The CDR3 coding sequence is TGTGCCATCACCGCTAGTTGGGGGGAGCTGTTTTTT.

V is TRBV28 and J is TRBJ2-3; D remains ambiguous. The V gene's germline CDR1 is MDHEN and CDR2 SYDVKM. The V and J ends lost 5 bases and 4 bases respectively, with 16 bases between them. The length of the CDR3 is 15 residues. The DNA for the CDR3 is TGTGCCAGCAGTCCGGACGCAATTCGTTCAGATACGCAGTATTTT. It yields the protein CASSPDAIRSDTQYF.

V and J are TRBV2 and TRBJ1-4, with D tentatively TRBD1 (5 bases). CDR1 is SNHLY and CDR2 is FYNNEI in the germline V gene. The CDR3 has 13 amino acids. V lost 5 bases and J lost 5, with 9 bases in between. CDR3 residues: CASSPGGNEKLFF. The DNA of the CDR3 is TGTGCCAGCAGTCCGGGGGGGAATGAAAAACTGTTTTTT.

This chain joins TRBV27 and TRBJ2-1, with D maybe TRBD1 (6 bases). Trimming pared 5 bases from V and 0 bases from J, leaving 14 bases between. The germline gives CDR1 MNHEY, CDR2 SMNVEV (reference sequence). CDR3 length: 16 amino acids. CDR3 residues: CASSPQGTHSYNEQFF. The DNA for the CDR3 is TGTGCCAGCAGTCCCCAGGGGACCCACTCCTACAATGAGCAGTTCTTC.

V usage is TRBV19 and J usage is TRBJ2-2, with 12 bases matching TRBD2. V was clipped by 7 bases and J by 0 bases; unmatched bases: 6. This CDR3 has 17 residues. The germline gives CDR1 LNHDA, CDR2 SQIVND (reference sequence). The CDR3 here is CASMRLAGGPNTGELFF. In DNA, the CDR3 is TGTGCCAGTATGCGTCTAGCGGGAGGGCCGAACACCGGGGAGCTGTTTTTT.

This clone was recorded a few times. The chain couples TRBV7-6 to TRBJ1-3; D uncertain. V was cut by 5 bases and J by 2 bases, with 13 bases left in between. This CDR3 region has 15 residues. Germline lookup yields CDR1 SGHVS and CDR2 FNYEAQ. This CDR3 is CASSPLGLAGNTIYF. In DNA, the CDR3 is TGTGCCAGCAGCCCCCTCGGACTTGCTGGAAACACCATATATTTT. Drawing the rest from reference TRBV7-6 and TRBJ1-3, the complete variable domain is GAGVSQSPRYKVTKRGQDVALRCDPISGHVSLYWYRQALGQGPEFLTYFNYEAQQDKSGLPNDRFSAERPEGSISTLTIQRTEQRDSAMYRCASSPLGLAGNTIYFGEGSWLTVV.

V and J are TRBV7-3 and TRBJ2-1; 9 bases are shared with TRBD2. This CDR3 is 14 amino acids long. Losses at the gene ends were 1 base for V and 9 bases for J; bases not matched to a gene: 4. CDR1 is SGHTA and CDR2 is FQGTGA in the germline V gene. The CDR3 reads CASSLSSGSIEQFF. DNA for the CDR3: TGTGCCAGCAGCTTAAGTAGCGGGAGCATTGAGCAGTTCTTC.

CDR3 DNA: TGTGCCAGCAGCTTAGGGGGGAAAGGAGCTTTCTTT. As protein: CASSLGGKGAFF. The chain couples TRBV7-9 to TRBJ1-1; possible D gene TRBD1, 5 bases. CDR3 length: 12 amino acids. The germline V and J ends were trimmed by 1 base and 10 bases, with 10 bases remaining between them. The germline CDR1 and CDR2 sequences are SEHNR and FQNEAQ (reference sequence).

CDR3 DNA sequence: TGCGCCAGCAGCAGGGGAGACGGGGTACTCTTCAATGAGCAGTTCTTC. This sequence encodes CASSRGDGVLFNEQFF. The chain uses TRBV5-1 and TRBJ2-1; D might be TRBD1 or TRBD2, each matching 5 bases. Germline CDR1 is SGHRS and CDR2 is YFSETQ. This CDR3 is 16 amino acids long. The germline V and J ends were trimmed by 4 bases and 6 bases, with 20 bases remaining between them. Looking up the rest from reference TRBV5-1 and TRBJ2-1 gives the full variable domain: KAGVTQTPRYLIKTRGQQVTLSCSPISGHRSVSWYQQTPGQGLQFLFEYFSETQRNKGNFPGRFSGRQFSNSRSEMNVSTLELGDSALYLCASSRGDGVLFNEQFFGPGTRLTVL.

The chain is built from TRBV5-1 and TRBJ1-1; D remains unclear. Germline CDR1 reads SGHRS; CDR2 reads YFSETQ. The ends were cut back, 1 base at V and 1 base at J, with 11 bases in the middle. The CDR3 consists of 15 residues. The CDR3 nucleotides read TGCGCCAGCAGCTTGTTTGACGATGGGAACACTGAAGCTTTCTTT. It yields the protein CASSLFDDGNTEAFF.

The genes are TRBV9 and TRBJ2-1; 8 bases fit TRBD1. V was clipped by 4 bases and J by 10 bases; unmatched bases: 13. Germline-derived CDR1 and CDR2 are SGDLS and YYNGEE. CDR3 length: 15 residues. The CDR3 loop is CASSPQGQVAKEQFF. DNA of the CDR3: TGTGCCAGCAGCCCACAGGGACAGGTAGCAAAGGAGCAGTTCTTC.

The chain joins TRBV7-9 to TRBJ1-5; the D is unclear. Trimming stripped 2 bases from V and 5 bases from J, with 22 bases between. CDR1 and CDR2 (germline): SEHNR, FQNEAQ (reference sequence). The CDR3 is made up of 18 amino acids. This chain's CDR3 is CASSLSGVGRSIHQPQHF. CDR3 sequence (DNA): TGTGCCAGCAGCTTAAGTGGAGTTGGGCGGTCGATTCATCAGCCCCAGCATTTT.

The V and J genes are TRBV15 and TRBJ1-1; a possible D gene is TRBD1 (5 bases). The CDR3 extends over 15 amino acids. Per germline, CDR1 LNHNV and CDR2 YYDKDF (reference sequence). The V gene lost 3 bases and the J gene lost 2 bases, with 13 bases spanning the gap. This chain's CDR3 is CATSRPDQGNTEAFF. CDR3 nucleotide sequence: TGTGCCACCAGCAGGCCCGATCAGGGAAACACTGAAGCTTTCTTT.